The rows below give T cell receptor beta chains drawn from one sample of a study of breast tumors, draining lymph nodes, adjacent tissues. Via MiXCR, TCRdb re-called the multiplex PCR reads, giving one row per CDR3 protein. The sample holds about 150,000 distinct CDR3 sequences, 20% to 25% seen once. Material: axillary lymph node tissue. The receptors derive from a female donor with breast cancer. Some clones in this sample may be carry-over from other donors' samples. CDR3s include the opening cysteine and the closing phenylalanine or tryptophan. Fields, in order: V gene, J gene, CDR3 protein.

v_gene: TRBV2
j_gene: TRBJ2-3
CDR3aa: CASRGDSGAGDTQYF

v_gene: TRBV5-1
j_gene: TRBJ2-2
CDR3aa: CASSFLTGGMTGELFF

v_gene: TRBV5-1
j_gene: TRBJ2-7
CDR3aa: CASRPGPEGNEQYF

v_gene: TRBV6-5
j_gene: TRBJ1-2
CDR3aa: CASSRYRDRANYGYTF

v_gene: TRBV7-2
j_gene: TRBJ2-5
CDR3aa: CASSLFLRGPETQYF

v_gene: TRBV12-3/TRBV12-4
j_gene: TRBJ1-4
CDR3aa: CASSPGQGLSEKLFF

v_gene: TRBV5-5
j_gene: TRBJ2-5
CDR3aa: CASGTGGQGLETQYF

v_gene: TRBV19
j_gene: TRBJ1-6
CDR3aa: CARASGGDYNSPLHF

v_gene: TRBV24-1
j_gene: TRBJ2-3
CDR3aa: CATSASGDVTDTQYF

v_gene: TRBV3-1
j_gene: TRBJ2-3
CDR3aa: CASSPREDGTDTQYF

v_gene: TRBV27
j_gene: TRBJ2-7
CDR3aa: CANKAAGKTSGIFEQYF

v_gene: TRBV12-3/TRBV12-4
j_gene: TRBJ2-3
CDR3aa: CASTHTAPSDTQYF

v_gene: TRBV28
j_gene: TRBJ2-1
CDR3aa: CASSRTGVVDEQFF

v_gene: TRBV28
j_gene: TRBJ1-2
CDR3aa: CASRPQGATYGYTF

v_gene: TRBV11-2
j_gene: -
CDR3aa: CASSSGLAGETQYF

v_gene: TRBV12-3/TRBV12-4
j_gene: TRBJ2-5
CDR3aa: CASSLGLAGGSGETQYF

v_gene: TRBV20-1
j_gene: TRBJ2-1
CDR3aa: CSAPNAGPNEQFF

v_gene: TRBV30
j_gene: TRBJ2-7
CDR3aa: CAWTGGSVEQYF

v_gene: TRBV20-1
j_gene: TRBJ2-2
CDR3aa: CSARFSGRSGELFF

v_gene: TRBV28
j_gene: TRBJ2-7
CDR3aa: CASSKFYEQYF

v_gene: TRBV9
j_gene: TRBJ2-6
CDR3aa: CASSVGGWALSGANVLTF

v_gene: TRBV9
j_gene: TRBJ1-4
CDR3aa: CASSVEEGINEKLFF

v_gene: TRBV11-3
j_gene: TRBJ2-5
CDR3aa: CASSPLRGETQYF

v_gene: TRBV4-2
j_gene: TRBJ2-3
CDR3aa: CASSQDPYDTDTQYF